What follows are 20 T cell receptor beta chains derived from one specimen sequenced in a study of T cells in Graves' hyperthyroidism and ophthalmopathy. The investigators amplified TCR beta CDR3 regions from RNA transcripts. HTBI primers were used for first-round RT-PCR of the TCR CDR3. TCRdb reprocessed the multiplex PCR reads with MiXCR, giving one entry per CDR3 protein. The data show 300,000 to 500,000 distinct CDR3 sequences, about 14% seen once. Sequenced: blood. Receptor source: a man aged 45 to 65 with Graves' ophthalmopathy.

This clonotype occurred many times. The chain's CDR3 is CASSLFGLSSGNTIYF. The CDR3, as DNA: TGTGCCAGCAGCTTATTTGGTCTGAGCTCTGGAAACACCATATATTTT. The V and J genes are TRBV7-9 and TRBJ1-3; no clear D. Per germline, CDR1 SEHNR and CDR2 FQNEAQ (reference sequence). Trimming pared 2 bases from V and 0 bases from J, leaving 11 bases between. This CDR3 is built from 16 residues.

The chain carries TRBV6-4 and TRBJ2-5; 8 nucleotides align to TRBD1. The germline V gene encodes CDR1 MRHNA and CDR2 SNTAGT. The CDR3 is made up of 15 amino acids. V gave up 7 bases and J gave up 2 bases; unmatched junction bases: 9. The CDR3 region has the DNA TGTGCCAGCATAATCACCCGGGACAGGCAAGAGACCCAGTACTTC. It translates to CASIITRDRQETQYF.

This clonotype was picked up a small number of times. This chain connects TRBV15 to TRBJ2-1, with 10 nucleotides matching TRBD1. The ends lost 4 bases at V and 8 bases at J; junction bases unmatched: 8. This CDR3 region has 15 residues. Germline assignment: CDR1 LNHNV and CDR2 YYDKDF (reference sequence). The CDR3: CATSKEGTGVHEQFF. For the CDR3, the DNA is TGTGCCACCAGCAAAGAGGGGACAGGGGTCCATGAGCAGTTCTTC.

At least ten counts were recorded for this clonotype. V gene TRBV12-3 or TRBV12-4 combines with J gene TRBJ2-3; 12 positions match TRBD1. The CDR3 extends over 16 amino acids. J was trimmed by 7 bases and V by 5 bases; bases with no gene match: 10. CDR3 sequence: CASSLMLGQGANTQYF. The CDR3 nucleotides read TGTGCCAGCAGTCTGATGTTGGGACAGGGGGCAAATACGCAGTATTTT.

This clonotype was picked up many times. This chain uses TRBV20-1 with TRBJ1-5; D call uncertain. The CDR3 contains 14 residues. V lost 3 bases, J lost 2 bases, and 11 bases lay in between. Germline lookup yields CDR1 DFQATT and CDR2 SNEGSKA (reference sequence). This CDR3 is CSASLGSGNQPQHF. The CDR3 nucleotides read TGCAGTGCTAGTCTGGGATCGGGCAATCAGCCCCAGCATTTT.

This clonotype occurred many times. The J gene is TRBJ2-1, the V gene TRBV15; TRBD2 aligns across 7 bases. CDR1 is LNHNV, CDR2 YYDKDF, per germline (reference sequence). J lost 4 bases, V lost 1 base, and 7 bases had no gene match. This CDR3 is built from 16 residues. CDR3 region: CATSRVAGGSYNEQFF. In DNA form, the CDR3 reads TGTGCCACCAGCAGAGTAGCCGGGGGGAGTTACAATGAGCAGTTCTTC.

This clonotype was seen ten or more times. The CDR3 loop reads CSASLRELNTGELFF. For the CDR3, the DNA is TGCAGTGCTAGTCTGCGGGAGCTAAACACCGGGGAGCTGTTTTTT. This chain uses TRBV20-1 with TRBJ2-2, with 7 bases identical to TRBD2. In germline, CDR1 is DFQATT, CDR2 SNEGSKA (reference sequence). Trimming took 3 bases from V and 2 from J; bases not matched to a gene: 6. The CDR3 consists of 15 residues.

The chain is built from TRBV20-1 and TRBJ2-3; D gene unclear. Trimming took off 3 bases at V and 0 bases at J, with 16 bases between the two ends. The CDR3 totals 16 residues. The germline CDR1 and CDR2 sequences are DFQATT and SNEGSKA (reference sequence). DNA for the CDR3: TGCAGTGCTAGCTTCGGTGGCGGTCCTAGCACAGATACGCAGTATTTT. This gives the protein CSASFGGGPSTDTQYF.

This clonotype was seen at least ten times. This rearrangement joins TRBV20-1 to TRBJ2-3; TRBD2 matches at 8 bases. Germline loops: CDR1 DFQATT, CDR2 SNEGSKA (reference sequence). This CDR3 is 15 amino acids long. V shed 6 bases and J 3 bases; nucleotides not matched to a gene: 11. CDR3 sequence reads: CSASLAGRGTDTQYF. The CDR3 nucleotides read TGCAGTGCCTCCTTAGCGGGACGGGGAACAGATACGCAGTATTTT.

This clonotype has more than one count but fewer than ten. This chain joins TRBV20-1 and TRBJ2-5, with TRBD2 identical over 9 bases. V shed 4 bases, J shed 0 bases, and the junction held 6 bases outside the gene matches. The CDR3 runs 15 residues. Per the germline V gene, CDR1 is DFQATT and CDR2 is SNEGSKA (reference sequence). The CDR3 region is CSATKLAGNQETQYF. CDR3 nucleotide sequence: TGCAGTGCTACAAAACTAGCGGGCAACCAAGAGACCCAGTACTTC.

This clonotype showed up many times. V and J are TRBV6-1 and TRBJ2-3, with 14 bases matching TRBD2. Looked up from germline, CDR1 is MNHNS and CDR2 is SASEGT. This CDR3 spans 17 amino acids. V was pared by 6 bases and J by 1 base, with 6 bases of the junction left unmatched. The CDR3 sequence is CASRARLAGGRTDTQYF. Written as DNA, the CDR3 is TGTGCCAGCAGGGCCAGACTAGCGGGAGGGCGCACAGATACGCAGTATTTT.

This clonotype was seen repeatedly, ten times or more. The CDR3 spells CASSSGLASYNEQFF. CDR3 DNA sequence: TGTGCCAGCTCGTCAGGACTTGCCTCCTACAATGAGCAGTTCTTC. V usage is TRBV24-1 and J usage is TRBJ2-1, with D perhaps TRBD2 (5 bases). Trimming left V 11 bases short and J 0 bases short, with 16 bases between. This CDR3 is built from 15 residues. Germline CDR1 and CDR2: KGHDR and SFDVKD.

This clonotype was seen repeatedly, ten times or more. The J gene is TRBJ1-1, the V gene TRBV18, with no clear D. V was pared by 5 bases and J by 1 base, with 8 bases between. This CDR3 region has 13 residues. CDR1 KGHSH and CDR2 LQKENI come from the germline V gene. The CDR3: CASSYGRNTEAFF. The CDR3 bases are TGTGCCAGCTCATACGGAAGGAACACTGAAGCTTTCTTT.

This clonotype was seen only a few times. The gene calls are TRBV6-2 or TRBV6-3 and TRBJ2-2; the D is unclear. Germline CDR1 is MNHEY and CDR2 is SVGEGT. This CDR3 is 13 amino acids long. V was pared by 2 bases and J by 3 bases, with 4 bases between. CDR3 bases: TGTGCCAGCAGTTACACCTACACCGGGGAGCTGTTTTTT. Its translation is CASSYTYTGELFF.

V gene TRBV10-1 combines with J gene TRBJ2-2; D might be TRBD1 or TRBD2, each matching 5 bases. This CDR3 is 13 amino acids long. V lost 0 bases, J lost 7 bases, and 6 bases lay in between. Germline assignment: CDR1 WNHNN and CDR2 SYGVQD (reference sequence). CDR3 DNA: TGCGCCAGCAGTGAGTCGGGGGTCGGGGAGCTGTTTTTT. Translating gives CASSESGVGELFF.

At least ten counts were recorded for this clonotype. The chain carries TRBV5-6 and TRBJ2-5; D is unclear. CDR1 SGHDT and CDR2 YYEEEE come from the germline V gene. The V gene lost 2 bases and the J gene lost 2 bases, with 7 bases spanning the gap. The CDR3 loop spans 13 amino acids. CDR3 amino acids: CASSLDLQETQYF. CDR3 nucleotides: TGTGCCAGCAGCTTAGATCTTCAAGAGACCCAGTACTTC.

There are many counts of this clonotype. The gene calls are TRBV30 and TRBJ1-1, with unresolved D. Per germline, CDR1 GTSNPN and CDR2 SVGIG (reference sequence). Between the trimmed V and J ends, which lost 2 bases and 1 base, there was a span of 8 bases. CDR3 size: 13 residues. CDR3 residues: CAWSTDGNTEAFF. CDR3 sequence (DNA): TGTGCCTGGAGTACCGACGGGAACACTGAAGCTTTCTTT.

The chain uses TRBV27 and TRBJ2-2; 13 nucleotides agree with TRBD2. J was trimmed by 6 bases and V by 6 bases; bases with no gene match: 4. The CDR3 is 15 amino acids. CDR1 is MNHEY and CDR2 is SMNVEV in the germline V gene (reference sequence). CDR3 region: CASRALAGGAGELFF. CDR3 nucleotide sequence: TGTGCCAGCAGAGCACTAGCGGGAGGGGCCGGGGAGCTGTTTTTT.

This clonotype was observed many times. The chain recombines TRBV12-3 or TRBV12-4 with TRBJ2-1, with TRBD2 as a possible D gene (5 bases). The CDR3 is made up of 12 amino acids. V was pared by 4 bases and J by 9 bases, with 10 bases between. CDR3 loop: CASSSPGTEQFF. The DNA for the CDR3 is TGTGCCAGCAGTTCTCCGGGAACTGAGCAGTTCTTC.

This clonotype was seen many times. V gene TRBV20-1 combines with J gene TRBJ2-5; possible D gene TRBD1, 6 bases. Germline loops: CDR1 DFQATT, CDR2 SNEGSKA (reference sequence). The V end was cut by 5 bases, the J end by 6 bases, with 16 bases between. The CDR3 contains 13 residues. This CDR3 reads CSARLPGQKTQYF. The CDR3 region has the DNA TGCAGTGCTCGGCTACCGGGACAAAAGACCCAGTACTTC.